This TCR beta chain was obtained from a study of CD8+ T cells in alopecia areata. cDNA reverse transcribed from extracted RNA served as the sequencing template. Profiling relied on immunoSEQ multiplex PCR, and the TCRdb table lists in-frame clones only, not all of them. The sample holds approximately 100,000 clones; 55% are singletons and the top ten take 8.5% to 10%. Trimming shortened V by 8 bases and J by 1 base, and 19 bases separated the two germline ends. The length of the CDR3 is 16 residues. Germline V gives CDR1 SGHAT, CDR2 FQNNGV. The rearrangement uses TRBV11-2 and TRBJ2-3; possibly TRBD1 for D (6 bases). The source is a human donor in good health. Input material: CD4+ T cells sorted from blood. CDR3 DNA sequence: TGTGCCAGCTCCTCAGGGGCCGACCCAGGCACAGATACGCAGTATTTT. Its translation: CASSSGADPGTDTQYF.